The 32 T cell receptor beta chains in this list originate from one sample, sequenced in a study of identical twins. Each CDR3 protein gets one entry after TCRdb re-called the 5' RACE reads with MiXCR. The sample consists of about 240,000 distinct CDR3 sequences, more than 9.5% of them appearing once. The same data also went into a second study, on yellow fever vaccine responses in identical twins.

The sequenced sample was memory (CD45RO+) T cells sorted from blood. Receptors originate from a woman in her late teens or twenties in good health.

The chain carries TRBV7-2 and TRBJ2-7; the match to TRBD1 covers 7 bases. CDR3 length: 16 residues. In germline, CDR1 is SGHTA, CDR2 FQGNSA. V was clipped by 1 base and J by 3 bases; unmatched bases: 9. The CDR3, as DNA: TGTGCCAGCAGCTTAGTCGCCGGACGGGACAGCTACGAGCAGTACTTC. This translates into CASSLVAGRDSYEQYF.

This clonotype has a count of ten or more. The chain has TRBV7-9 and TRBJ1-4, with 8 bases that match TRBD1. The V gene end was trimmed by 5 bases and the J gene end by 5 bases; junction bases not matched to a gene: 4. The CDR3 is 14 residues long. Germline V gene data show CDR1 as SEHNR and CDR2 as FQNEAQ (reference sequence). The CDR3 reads CASSRQGPNEKLFF. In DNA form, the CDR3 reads TGTGCCAGCAGCCGACAGGGGCCGAATGAAAAACTGTTTTTT.

The CDR3 bases are TGTGCCAGCAGTCTAGGGGACAGGTCACTCAATGAGCAGTTCTTC. It translates to CASSLGDRSLNEQFF. This rearrangement joins TRBV27 to TRBJ2-1, with 8 bases matching TRBD1. With V trimmed by 5 bases and J by 6 bases, 9 bases remained unmatched. Germline V gives CDR1 MNHEY, CDR2 SMNVEV (reference sequence). This CDR3 spans 15 amino acids.

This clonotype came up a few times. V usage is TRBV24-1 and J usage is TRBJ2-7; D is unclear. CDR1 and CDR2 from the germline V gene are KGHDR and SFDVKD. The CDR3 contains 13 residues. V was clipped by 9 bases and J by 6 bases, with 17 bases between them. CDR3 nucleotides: TGTGCCACCTCCCTGGGATCAGCCACCGAGCAGTACTTC. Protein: CATSLGSATEQYF.

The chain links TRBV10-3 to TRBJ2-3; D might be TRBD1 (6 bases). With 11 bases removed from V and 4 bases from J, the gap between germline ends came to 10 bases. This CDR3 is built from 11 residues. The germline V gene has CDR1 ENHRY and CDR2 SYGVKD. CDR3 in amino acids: CAARGADTQYF. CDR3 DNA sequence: TGTGCCGCCAGGGGAGCAGATACGCAGTATTTT.

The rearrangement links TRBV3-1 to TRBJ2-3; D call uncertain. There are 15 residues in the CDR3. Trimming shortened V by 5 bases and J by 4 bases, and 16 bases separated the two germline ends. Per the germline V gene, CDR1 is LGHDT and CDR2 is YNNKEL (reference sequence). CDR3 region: CASSADSSGPDTQYF. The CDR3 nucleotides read TGTGCCAGCAGCGCCGACTCGAGTGGGCCAGATACGCAGTATTTT.

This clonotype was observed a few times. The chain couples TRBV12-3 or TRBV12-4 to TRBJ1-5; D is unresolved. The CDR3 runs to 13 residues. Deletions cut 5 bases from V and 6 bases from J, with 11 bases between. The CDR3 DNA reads TGTGCCAGCAGTCTAGGGAAAGGTCAGCCCCAGCATTTT. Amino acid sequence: CASSLGKGQPQHF.

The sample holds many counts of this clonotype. Here the CDR3 DNA reads TGTGCCACGGGTCTCCCGGGGTCGGATACGCAGTATTTT. Protein product: CATGLPGSDTQYF. The V and J genes are TRBV28 and TRBJ2-3, with a possible D match to TRBD2 (5 bases). The V gene lost 10 bases and the J gene lost 6 bases, with 17 bases spanning the gap. The CDR3 contains 13 residues. Per the germline V gene, CDR1 is MDHEN and CDR2 is SYDVKM.

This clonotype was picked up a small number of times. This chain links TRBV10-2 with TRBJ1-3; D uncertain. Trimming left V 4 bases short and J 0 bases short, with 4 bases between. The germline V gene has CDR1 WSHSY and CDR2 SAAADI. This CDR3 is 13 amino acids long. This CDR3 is CASSVSSGNTIYF. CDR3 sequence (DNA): TGCGCCAGCAGTGTAAGCTCTGGAAACACCATATATTTT.

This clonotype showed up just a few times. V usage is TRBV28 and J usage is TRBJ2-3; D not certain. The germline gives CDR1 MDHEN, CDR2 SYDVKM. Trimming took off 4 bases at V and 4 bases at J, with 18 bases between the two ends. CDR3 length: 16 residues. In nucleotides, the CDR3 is TGTGCCAGCAGTTATCCCCAAGGGCCGAAGGCAGATACGCAGTATTTT. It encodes CASSYPQGPKADTQYF. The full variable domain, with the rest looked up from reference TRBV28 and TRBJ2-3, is DVKVTQSSRYLVKRTGEKVFLECVQDMDHENMFWYRQDPGLGLRLIYFSYDVKMKEKGDIPEGYSVSREKKERFSLILESASTNQTSMYLCASSYPQGPKADTQYFGPGTRLTVL.

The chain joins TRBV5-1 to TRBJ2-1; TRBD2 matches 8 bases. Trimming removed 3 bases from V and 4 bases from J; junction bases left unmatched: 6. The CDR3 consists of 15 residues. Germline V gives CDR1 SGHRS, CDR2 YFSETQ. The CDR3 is CASSSGVAGYNEQFF. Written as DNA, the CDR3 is TGCGCCAGCAGCTCCGGGGTAGCGGGGTACAATGAGCAGTTCTTC.

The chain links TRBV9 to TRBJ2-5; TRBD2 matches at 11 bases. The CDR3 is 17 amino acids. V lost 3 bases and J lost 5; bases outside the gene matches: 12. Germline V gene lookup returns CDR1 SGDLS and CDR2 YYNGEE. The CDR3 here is CASSGVAGGPRGETQYF. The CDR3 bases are TGTGCCAGCAGCGGAGTAGCGGGAGGGCCGAGAGGGGAGACCCAGTACTTC.

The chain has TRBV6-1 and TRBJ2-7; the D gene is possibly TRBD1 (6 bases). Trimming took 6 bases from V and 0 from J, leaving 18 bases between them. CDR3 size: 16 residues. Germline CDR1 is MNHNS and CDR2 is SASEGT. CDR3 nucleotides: TGTGCCAGCAGCGAACACGGACAGTACAGCTCCTACGAGCAGTACTTC. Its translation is CASSEHGQYSSYEQYF.

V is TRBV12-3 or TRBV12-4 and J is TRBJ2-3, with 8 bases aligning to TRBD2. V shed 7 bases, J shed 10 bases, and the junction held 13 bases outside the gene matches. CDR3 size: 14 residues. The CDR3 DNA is TGTGCCAGCACTTTGGCGGGACTAGTGTCTCCGCAGTATTTT. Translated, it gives CASTLAGLVSPQYF.

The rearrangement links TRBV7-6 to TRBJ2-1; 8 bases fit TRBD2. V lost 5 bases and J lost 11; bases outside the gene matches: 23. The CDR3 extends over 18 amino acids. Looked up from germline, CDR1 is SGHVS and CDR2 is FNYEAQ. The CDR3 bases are TGTGCCAGCAGCCCAGACACCATAGCGGGGAACGCGGGGTGGAAGCAGTTCTTC. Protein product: CASSPDTIAGNAGWKQFF.

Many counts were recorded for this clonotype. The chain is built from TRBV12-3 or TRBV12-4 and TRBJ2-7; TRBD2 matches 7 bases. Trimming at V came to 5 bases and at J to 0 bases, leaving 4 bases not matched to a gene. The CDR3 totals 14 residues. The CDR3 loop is CASSTASGSYEQYF. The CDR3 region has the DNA TGTGCCAGCAGTACTGCTAGCGGCTCCTACGAGCAGTACTTC.

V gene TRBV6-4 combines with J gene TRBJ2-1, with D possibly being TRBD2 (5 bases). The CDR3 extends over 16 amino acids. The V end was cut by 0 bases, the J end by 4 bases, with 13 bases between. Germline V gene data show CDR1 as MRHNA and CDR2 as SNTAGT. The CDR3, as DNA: TGTGCCAGCAGTGACTCGGGTGGGAGAGAGTACAATGAGCAGTTCTTC. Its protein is CASSDSGGREYNEQFF.

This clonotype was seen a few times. This chain's CDR3 is CATSRVLSGIYNEQFF. Written as DNA, the CDR3 is TGTGCCACCAGCAGAGTTCTCTCCGGGATATACAATGAGCAGTTCTTC. The chain combines TRBV15 with TRBJ2-1, with D maybe TRBD2 (5 bases). The CDR3 runs to 16 residues. V lost 1 base and J 4 bases, leaving 14 bases between the germline ends. CDR1 is LNHNV and CDR2 is YYDKDF in the germline V gene (reference sequence). Combining the CDR3 with reference TRBV15 and TRBJ2-1 gives the whole variable domain DAMVIQNPRYQVTQFGKPVTLSCSQTLNHNVMYWYQQKSSQAPKLLFHYYDKDFNNEADTPDNFQSRRPNTSFCFLDIRSPGLGDTAMYLCATSRVLSGIYNEQFFGPGTRLTVL.

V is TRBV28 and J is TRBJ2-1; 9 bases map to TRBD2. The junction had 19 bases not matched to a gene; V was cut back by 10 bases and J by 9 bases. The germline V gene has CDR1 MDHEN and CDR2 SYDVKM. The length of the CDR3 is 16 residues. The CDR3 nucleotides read TGTGCCATCCTCCGGGCGAGGGGCGGGAGGGGGAGTGAGCAGTTCTTC. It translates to CAILRARGGRGSEQFF.

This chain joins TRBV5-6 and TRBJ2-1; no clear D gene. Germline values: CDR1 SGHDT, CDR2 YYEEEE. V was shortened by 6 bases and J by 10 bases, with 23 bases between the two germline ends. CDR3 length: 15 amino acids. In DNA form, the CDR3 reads TGTGCCAGCACCTCGGGCCTCCTCGGTTATGGGGAGCAGTTCTTC. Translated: CASTSGLLGYGEQFF.

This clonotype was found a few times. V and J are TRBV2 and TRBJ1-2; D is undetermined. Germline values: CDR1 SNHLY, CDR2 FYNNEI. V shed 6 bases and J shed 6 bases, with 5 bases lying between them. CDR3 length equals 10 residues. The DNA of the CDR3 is TGTGCCAGCAGCCCAAATGGCTACACCTTC. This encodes CASSPNGYTF.

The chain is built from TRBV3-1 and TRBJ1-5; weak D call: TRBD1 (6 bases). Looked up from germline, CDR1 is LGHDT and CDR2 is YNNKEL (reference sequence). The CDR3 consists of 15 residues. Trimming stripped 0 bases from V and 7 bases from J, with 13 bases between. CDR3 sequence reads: CASSQDPRGRQPQHF. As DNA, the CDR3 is TGTGCCAGCAGCCAAGATCCAAGGGGGAGGCAGCCCCAGCATTTT. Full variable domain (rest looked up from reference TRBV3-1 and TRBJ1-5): DTAVSQTPKYLVTQMGNDKSIKCEQNLGHDTMYWYKQDSKKFLKIMFSYNNKELIINETVPNRFSPKSPDKAHLNLHINSLELGDSAVYFCASSQDPRGRQPQHFGDGTRLSIL.

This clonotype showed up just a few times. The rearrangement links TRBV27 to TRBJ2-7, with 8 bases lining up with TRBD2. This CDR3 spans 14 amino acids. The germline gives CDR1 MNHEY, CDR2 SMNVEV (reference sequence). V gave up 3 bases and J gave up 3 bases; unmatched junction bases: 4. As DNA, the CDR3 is TGTGCCAGCAGTTTCCGGGAGGGATACTACGAGCAGTACTTC. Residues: CASSFREGYYEQYF.

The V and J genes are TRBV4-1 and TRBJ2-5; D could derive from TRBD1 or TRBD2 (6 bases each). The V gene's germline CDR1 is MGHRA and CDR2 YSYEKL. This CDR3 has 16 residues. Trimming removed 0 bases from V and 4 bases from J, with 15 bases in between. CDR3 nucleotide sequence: TGCGCCAGCAGCCAAGAGAAACAGGGAGGAGGAGAGACCCAGTACTTC. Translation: CASSQEKQGGGETQYF.

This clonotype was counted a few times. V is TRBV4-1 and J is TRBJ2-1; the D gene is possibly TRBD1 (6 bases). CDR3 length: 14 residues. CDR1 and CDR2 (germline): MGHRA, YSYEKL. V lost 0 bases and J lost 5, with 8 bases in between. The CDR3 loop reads CASSQDQGNNEQFF. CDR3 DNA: TGCGCCAGCAGCCAAGATCAGGGGAACAATGAGCAGTTCTTC.

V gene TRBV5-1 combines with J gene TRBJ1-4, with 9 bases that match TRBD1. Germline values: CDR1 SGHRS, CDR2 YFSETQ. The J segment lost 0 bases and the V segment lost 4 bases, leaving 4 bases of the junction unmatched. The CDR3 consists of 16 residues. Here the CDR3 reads CASSAGTGTTNEKLFF. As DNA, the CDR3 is TGCGCCAGCAGCGCAGGGACAGGGACAACTAATGAAAAACTGTTTTTT.

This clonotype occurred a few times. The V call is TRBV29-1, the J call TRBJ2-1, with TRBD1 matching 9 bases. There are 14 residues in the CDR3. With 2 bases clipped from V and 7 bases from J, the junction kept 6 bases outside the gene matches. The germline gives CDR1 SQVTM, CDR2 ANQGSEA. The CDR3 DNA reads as TGCAGCGTTGAACTCGGGACAGGGCTAAATGAGCAGTTCTTC. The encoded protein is CSVELGTGLNEQFF.

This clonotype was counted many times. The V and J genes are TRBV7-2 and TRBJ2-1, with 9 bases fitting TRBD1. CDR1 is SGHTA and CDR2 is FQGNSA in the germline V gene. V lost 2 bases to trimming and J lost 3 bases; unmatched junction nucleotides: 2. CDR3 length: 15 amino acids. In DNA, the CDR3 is TGTGCCAGCAGCTTAACAGGGGGCTACTACAATGAGCAGTTCTTC. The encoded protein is CASSLTGGYYNEQFF.

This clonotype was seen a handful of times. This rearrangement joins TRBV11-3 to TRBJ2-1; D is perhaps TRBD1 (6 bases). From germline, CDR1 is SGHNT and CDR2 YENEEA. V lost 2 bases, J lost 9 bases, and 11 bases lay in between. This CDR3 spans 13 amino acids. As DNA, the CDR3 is TGTGCCAGCAGCTTACTCCCCAGGGGTGAGCAGTTCTTC. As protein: CASSLLPRGEQFF.

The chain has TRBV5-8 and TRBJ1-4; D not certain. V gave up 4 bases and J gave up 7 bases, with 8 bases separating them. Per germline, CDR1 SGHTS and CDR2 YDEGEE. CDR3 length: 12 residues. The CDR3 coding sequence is TGTGCCAGCAGCCTCCGGTGTGAAAAACTGTTTTTT. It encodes CASSLRCEKLFF.

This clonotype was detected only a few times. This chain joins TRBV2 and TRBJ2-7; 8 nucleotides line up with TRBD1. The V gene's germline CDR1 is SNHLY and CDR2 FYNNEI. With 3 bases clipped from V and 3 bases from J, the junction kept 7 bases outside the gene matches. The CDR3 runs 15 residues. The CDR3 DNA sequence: TGTGCCAGCAGTGAGGGACAGGTAGTCCTCTACGAGCAGTACTTC. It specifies CASSEGQVVLYEQYF.

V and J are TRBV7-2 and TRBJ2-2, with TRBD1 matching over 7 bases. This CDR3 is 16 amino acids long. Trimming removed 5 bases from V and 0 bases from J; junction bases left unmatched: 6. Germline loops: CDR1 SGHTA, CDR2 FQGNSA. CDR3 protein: CASSTADRTNTGELFF. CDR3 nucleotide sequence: TGTGCCAGCAGCACCGCGGACAGGACGAACACCGGGGAGCTGTTTTTT. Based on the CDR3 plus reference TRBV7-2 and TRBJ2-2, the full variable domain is GAGVSQSPSNKVTEKGKDVELRCDPISGHTALYWYRQSLGQGLEFLIYFQGNSAPDKSGLPSDRFSAERTGGSVSTLTIQRTQQEDSAVYLCASSTADRTNTGELFFGEGSRLTVL.